This T cell receptor beta chain was identified during a study of cytotoxic CD8 clonotypes in ibrutinib-treated CLL. Study as a whole: For this cohort, patients were ten to eleven relapsed/refractory and around 15 treatment-naive, while approximately 17 were IGHV unmutated.

Study-wide results and caveats: Clonality rose at ibrutinib response, held steady in sustained remission, and fell toward baseline at progression.

As input for TCR beta libraries, about 2 micrograms of genomic DNA came from cryopreserved PBMCs. Between the trimmed V and J ends, which lost 3 bases and 5 bases, there was a span of 8 bases. CDR3 length: 13 residues. Germline-derived CDR1 and CDR2 are MGHDK and SYGVNS. This clone was counted between two and nine times. Antigen specificity is unknown. The repertoire was sequenced with immunoSEQ multiplex PCR; TCRdb's copy has only in-frame clones and lacks some. The top ten clones hold 5% to 7% of a sample with some 300,000 clones, around four fifths of them seen once. Sequences were derived from PBMCs, sampled before ibrutinib treatment. The chain combines TRBV25-1 with TRBJ2-1, with D hard to call. The sequence was obtained from a human donor with chronic lymphocytic leukemia. The chain's CDR3 is CASSDTPNNEQFF. CDR3 DNA: TGTGCCAGCAGTGATACCCCGAACAATGAGCAGTTCTTC.